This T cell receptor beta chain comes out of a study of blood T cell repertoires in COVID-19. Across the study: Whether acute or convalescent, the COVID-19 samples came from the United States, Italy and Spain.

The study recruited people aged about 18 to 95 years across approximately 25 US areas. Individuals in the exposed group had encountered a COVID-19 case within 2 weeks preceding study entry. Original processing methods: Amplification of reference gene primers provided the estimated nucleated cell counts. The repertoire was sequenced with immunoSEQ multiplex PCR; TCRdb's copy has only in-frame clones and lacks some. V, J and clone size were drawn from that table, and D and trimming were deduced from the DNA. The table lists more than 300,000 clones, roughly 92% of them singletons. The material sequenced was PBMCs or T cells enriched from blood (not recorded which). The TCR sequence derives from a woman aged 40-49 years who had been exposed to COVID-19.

CDR3 sequence: CASSITGRMNTEAFF. CDR3 in DNA: TGTGCCAGTAGTATCACAGGGCGCATGAACACTGAAGCTTTCTTT. This chain links TRBV19 with TRBJ1-1; D may be TRBD1 (6 bases). V shed 3 bases and J shed 0 bases, with 11 bases lying between them. The CDR3 totals 15 residues. From germline, CDR1 is LNHDA and CDR2 SQIVND (reference sequence). Supplemented by reference TRBV19 and TRBJ1-1, the full variable domain reads DGGITQSPKYLFRKEGQNVTLSCEQNLNHDAMYWYRQDPGQGLRLIYYSQIVNDFQKGDIAEGYSVSREKKESFPLTVTSAQKNPTAFYLCASSITGRMNTEAFFGQGTRLTVV.